The source of this T cell receptor (beta chain) is a study of T cell changes during pregnancy in multiple sclerosis (dated by TCRdb to between 2018 and 2021). Regarding the research as a whole: In women with multiple sclerosis, the researchers looked at how the T cell repertoire shifted as pregnancy progressed.

Deletion took 6 bases off V and 3 bases off J, with a span of 12 bases between the germline ends. Inclusive of the bounding cysteine and phenylalanine, the CDR3 is 13 residues long. The kept DNA is CDR3 alone, 39 bases in frame from the first base. From a lookup of the germline V gene, CDR1 and CDR2 are MDHEN and SYDVKM. Turning to this clone: What antigen it recognizes has not been identified. Base-call qualities are not available, and no considerably larger clone is one nucleotide away.

Receptor libraries were prepared by the immunoSEQ multiplex PCR assay. TCRdb provides this immuneACCESS table in a form limited to in-frame rearrangements. Some clones are lacking; in checked studies, under half of them reflect an unresolved V gene, and why the rest are absent is not known. The sample table shows around 70,000 clones, and about 91% are seen once. More than 1.1% of the sample belongs to the ten largest clones. The TCR originated in a female donor with multiple sclerosis, enrolled in a pregnancy study. The source material was peripheral blood, sampled after pregnancy. The V and J genes are TRBV28 and TRBJ2-7; TRBD1 could be the D gene, as 6 bases match. The CDR3 loop reads CASRETGNYEQYF. The sequence in DNA is TGTGCCAGCAGGGAAACAGGGAACTACGAGCAGTACTTC.